This T cell receptor beta chain was captured in a study of Graves' ophthalmopathy and Graves' hyperthyroidism. Trimming at V came to 1 base and at J to 5 bases, leaving 2 bases not matched to a gene. Germline CDR1 reads KGHSH; CDR2 reads LQKENI. This CDR3 comprises 14 residues. RNA transcripts yielded amplified TCR beta CDR3 regions. The first round was an RT-PCR with HTBI primers, and the second round was a multiplex PCR. A single record per CDR3 protein comes from TCRdb applying MiXCR to the multiplex PCR reads. The profile shows about 500,000 distinct CDR3 sequences, about 40% of them singletons. The sequence was collected from an adult man with Graves' hyperthyroidism. This chain uses TRBV18 with TRBJ2-7; 10 bases agree with TRBD1. Sequencing was performed on peripheral blood or thyroid tissue (not recorded which). In DNA, the CDR3 is TGTGCCAGCTCACCACGACAGGGGGCTAACGAGCAGTACTTC. Translation: CASSPRQGANEQYF.